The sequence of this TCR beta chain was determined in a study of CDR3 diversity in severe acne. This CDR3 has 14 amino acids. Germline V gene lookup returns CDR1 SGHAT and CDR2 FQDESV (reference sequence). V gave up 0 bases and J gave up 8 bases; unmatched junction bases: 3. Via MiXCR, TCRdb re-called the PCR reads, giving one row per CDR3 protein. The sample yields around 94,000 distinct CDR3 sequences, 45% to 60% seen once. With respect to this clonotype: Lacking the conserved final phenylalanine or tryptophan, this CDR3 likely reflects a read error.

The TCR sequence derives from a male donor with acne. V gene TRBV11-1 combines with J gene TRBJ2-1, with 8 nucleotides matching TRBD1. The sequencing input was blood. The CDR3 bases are TGTGCCAGCAGCTTAGCGCAGGGGGCCCATGAGCAGTTCCTC. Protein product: CASSLAQGAHEQFL.